These 3 T cell receptor beta chains share one sample of origin, sequenced in a study of T-cell reconstitution after alpha-beta-depleted transplantation in children. This sample's TCRbeta library carried unique molecular identifier barcodes. TCRdb itself ran the PCR reads through MiXCR, one entry per CDR3 protein. This sample has fewer than 350,000 distinct CDR3 sequences, with around 9.1% found just once. Sequencing was performed on PBMCs, taken before TCRalphabeta/CD19-depleted stem cell transplant. The receptors were gathered from a boy under three years old with acute myeloid leukemia, due to receive a stem cell transplant.

This clonotype has a count of ten or more. The genes are TRBV5-1 and TRBJ2-5; 7 bases match TRBD1. Per the germline V gene, CDR1 is SGHRS and CDR2 is YFSETQ. CDR3 length equals 14 residues. V lost 0 bases to trimming and J lost 5 bases; unmatched junction nucleotides: 4. The CDR3 region is CASSLATGKETQYF. CDR3 bases: TGCGCCAGCAGCTTGGCGACAGGGAAGGAGACCCAGTACTTC.

This clonotype has at least ten counts. The chain combines TRBV29-1 with TRBJ2-3; D is ambiguous. The germline V gene encodes CDR1 SQVTM and CDR2 ANQGSEA. V was shortened by 3 bases and J by 2 bases, with 6 bases between the two germline ends. This CDR3 region has 12 residues. DNA for the CDR3: TGCAGCGTTGACGCTCTCACAGATACGCAGTATTTT. It translates to CSVDALTDTQYF.

At least ten counts were recorded for this clonotype. J is TRBJ1-1 and V is TRBV5-5; D might be TRBD1 (5 bases). The V end lost 1 base, the J end lost 8 bases, and 9 bases lay between the germline ends. In germline, CDR1 is SGHKS, CDR2 YYEKEE (reference sequence). This CDR3 has 12 residues. The CDR3 here is CASSLSPGEAFF. The CDR3 region has the DNA TGTGCCAGCAGCTTGAGTCCAGGGGAAGCTTTCTTT.